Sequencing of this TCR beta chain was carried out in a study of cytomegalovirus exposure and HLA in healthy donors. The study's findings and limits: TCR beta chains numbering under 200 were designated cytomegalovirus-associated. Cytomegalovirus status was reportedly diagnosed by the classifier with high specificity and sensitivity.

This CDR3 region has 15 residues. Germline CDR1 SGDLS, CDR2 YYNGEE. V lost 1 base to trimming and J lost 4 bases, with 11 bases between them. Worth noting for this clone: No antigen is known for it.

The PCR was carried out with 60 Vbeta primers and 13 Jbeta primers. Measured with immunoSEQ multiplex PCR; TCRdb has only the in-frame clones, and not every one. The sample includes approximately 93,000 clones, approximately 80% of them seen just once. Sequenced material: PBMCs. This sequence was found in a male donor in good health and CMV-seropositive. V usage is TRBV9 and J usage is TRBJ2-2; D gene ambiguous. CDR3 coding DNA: TGTGCCAGCAGCGTACACCCAGCGACCACCGGGGAGCTGTTTTTT. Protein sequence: CASSVHPATTGELFF.